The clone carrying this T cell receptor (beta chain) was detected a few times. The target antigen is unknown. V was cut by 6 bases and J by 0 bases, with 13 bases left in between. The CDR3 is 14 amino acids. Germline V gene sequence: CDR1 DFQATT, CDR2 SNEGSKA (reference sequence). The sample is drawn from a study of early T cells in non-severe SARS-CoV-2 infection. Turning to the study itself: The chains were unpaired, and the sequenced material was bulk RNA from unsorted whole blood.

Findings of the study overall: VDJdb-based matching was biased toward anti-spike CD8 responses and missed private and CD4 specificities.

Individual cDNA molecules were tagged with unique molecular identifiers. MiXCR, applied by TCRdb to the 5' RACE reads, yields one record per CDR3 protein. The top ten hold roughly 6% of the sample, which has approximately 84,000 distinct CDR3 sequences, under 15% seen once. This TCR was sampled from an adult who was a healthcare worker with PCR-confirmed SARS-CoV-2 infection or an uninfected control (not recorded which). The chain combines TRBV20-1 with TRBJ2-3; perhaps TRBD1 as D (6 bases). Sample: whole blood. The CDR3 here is CSARQELSTDTQYF. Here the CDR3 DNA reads TGCAGTGCCCGACAGGAACTTAGCACAGATACGCAGTATTTT.